The T cell receptor (beta chain) under discussion was sequenced for a study of cytomegalovirus exposure and HLA in healthy donors. Study-wide results and caveats: Cytomegalovirus status was reportedly diagnosed by the classifier with high specificity and sensitivity. Some V segments (TRBV6-2 and TRBV6-3 among them) were excluded as indistinguishable. A later analysis found that most CMV-associated TCR beta chains appeared HLA-restricted.

Nominally healthy donors provided the samples, though records likely missed some immune exposures. On this clone itself: The antigen is unknown.

The PCR ran on 60 Vbeta and 13 Jbeta primers. Libraries were prepared by immunoSEQ multiplex PCR; TCRdb keeps only in-frame clonotypes and omits some of them. This sample's clone table lists about 200,000 clones. The CDR3 is 15 residues long. Germline assignment: CDR1 LNHDA and CDR2 SQIVND (reference sequence). J gave up 0 bases and V 6 bases, and 6 bases lay outside the gene matches. The sample comprised PBMCs. The TCR comes from a girl under 10 years old in good health and CMV-seropositive. V and J are TRBV19 and TRBJ2-7, with TRBD1 identical over 9 bases. The chain's CDR3 is CASSDRDRASYEQYF. The CDR3 bases are TGTGCCAGTAGCGACCGGGACAGGGCCTCCTACGAGCAGTACTTC. Filled out from reference TRBV19 and TRBJ2-7, the complete variable domain reads DGGITQSPKYLFRKEGQNVTLSCEQNLNHDAMYWYRQDPGQGLRLIYYSQIVNDFQKGDIAEGYSVSREKKESFPLTVTSAQKNPTAFYLCASSDRDRASYEQYFGPGTRLTVT.